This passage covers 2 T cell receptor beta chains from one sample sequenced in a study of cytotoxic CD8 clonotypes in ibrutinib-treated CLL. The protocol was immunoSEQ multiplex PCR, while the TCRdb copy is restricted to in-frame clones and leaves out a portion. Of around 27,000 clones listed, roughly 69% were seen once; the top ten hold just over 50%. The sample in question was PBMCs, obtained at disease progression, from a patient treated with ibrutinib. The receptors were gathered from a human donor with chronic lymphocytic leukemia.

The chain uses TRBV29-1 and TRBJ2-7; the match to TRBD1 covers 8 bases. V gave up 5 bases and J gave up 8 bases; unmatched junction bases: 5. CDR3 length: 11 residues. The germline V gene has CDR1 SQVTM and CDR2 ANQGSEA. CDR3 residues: CSVLDRGKQYF. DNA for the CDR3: TGCAGCGTTCTTGACAGGGGCAAGCAGTACTTC.

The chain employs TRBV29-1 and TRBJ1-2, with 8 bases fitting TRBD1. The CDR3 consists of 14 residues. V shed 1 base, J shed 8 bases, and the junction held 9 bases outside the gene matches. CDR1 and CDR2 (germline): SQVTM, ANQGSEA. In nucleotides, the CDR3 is TGCAGCGTTGAAGCTCCAGGGGGCGCGTTAGGCTACACCTTC. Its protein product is CSVEAPGGALGYTF.